This TCR beta chain was found in a study of graft-versus-host responses after intestinal transplantation. The study, taken as a whole, reports: In recipient marrow, GvH clones were found, and some appeared first in ileum or blood. Individuals carrying graft-donor T cell macrochimerism showed high graft-versus-host to host-versus-graft clonal ratios in allografts.

The V end was cut by 4 bases, the J end by 3 bases, with 9 bases between. Germline V gene data show CDR1 as SQVTM and CDR2 as ANQGSEA. The CDR3 has 12 amino acids. About this clone itself: Antigen unknown.

Clones were read by immunoSEQ multiplex PCR, and TCRdb kept only the in-frame ones, dropping some. The sample holds 86,000 or so clones, 90% to 95% seen once. The receptor's source is a human donor who received an intestinal transplant. This chain joins TRBV29-1 and TRBJ1-2, with D possibly TRBD1 on 5 matching bases. Specimen: unstimulated CD8+ T cells sorted from spleen or lymph node cells, collected before intestinal transplant. DNA for the CDR3: TGCAGCGTTGTCGGGGGTGACTATGGCTACACCTTC. As protein: CSVVGGDYGYTF. Drawing the rest from reference TRBV29-1 and TRBJ1-2, the complete variable domain is SAVISQKPSRDICQRGTSLTIQCQVDSQVTMMFWYRQQPGQSLTLIATANQGSEATYESGFVIDKFPISRPNLTFSTLTVSNMSPEDSSIYLCSVVGGDYGYTFGSGTRLTVV.